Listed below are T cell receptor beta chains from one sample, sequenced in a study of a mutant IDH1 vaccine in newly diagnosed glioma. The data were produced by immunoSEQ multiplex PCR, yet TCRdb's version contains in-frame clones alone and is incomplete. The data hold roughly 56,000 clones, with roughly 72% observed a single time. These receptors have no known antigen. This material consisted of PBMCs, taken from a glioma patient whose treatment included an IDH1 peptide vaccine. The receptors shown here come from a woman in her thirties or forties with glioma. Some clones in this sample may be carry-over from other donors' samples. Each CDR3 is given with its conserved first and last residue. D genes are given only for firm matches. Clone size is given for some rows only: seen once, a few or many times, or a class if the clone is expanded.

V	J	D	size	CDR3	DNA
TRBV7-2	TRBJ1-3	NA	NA	CASSLREDYTIYF	TGTGCCAGCAGCTTAAGGGAAGACTACACCATATATTTT
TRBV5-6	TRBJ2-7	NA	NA	CASTLGTVKVKQYF	TGTGCCAGCACCCTTGGCACAGTGAAAGTGAAGCAGTACTTC
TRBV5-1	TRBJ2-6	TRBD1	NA	CASSLGQGNSGANVLTF	TGCGCCAGCAGCCTGGGACAGGGAAATTCTGGGGCCAACGTCCTGACTTTC
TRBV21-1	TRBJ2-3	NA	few	CASSKGGDTQYF	TGTGCCAGCAGCAAAGGGGGAGATACGCAGTATTTT
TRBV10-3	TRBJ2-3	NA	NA	CAISDLARGLPDTQYF	TGTGCCATCAGTGATCTAGCGAGGGGGCTCCCAGATACGCAGTATTTT
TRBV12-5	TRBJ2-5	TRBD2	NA	CASGLFGVAGGQETQYF	TGTGCTAGTGGTTTGTTCGGGGTAGCGGGTGGCCAAGAGACCCAGTACTTC
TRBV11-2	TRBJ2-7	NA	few	CASSWGTYEQYF	TGTGCCAGCAGCTGGGGGACCTACGAGCAGTACTTC
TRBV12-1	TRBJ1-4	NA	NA	CASSSKDRGLEKLFF	TGTGCCAGCAGCTCGAAGGACAGGGGGCTCGAAAAACTGTTTTTT
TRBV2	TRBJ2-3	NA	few	CASSEAGTVRDTQYF	TGTGCCAGCAGTGAGGCCGGGACGGTGCGAGATACGCAGTATTTT
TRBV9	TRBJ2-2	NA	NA	CASSEWGGPNTGELFF	TGTGCCAGCAGCGAATGGGGCGGGCCGAACACCGGGGAGCTGTTTTTT
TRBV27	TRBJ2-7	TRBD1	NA	CASSLETGDYEQYF	TGTGCCAGCAGTTTAGAGACAGGGGACTACGAGCAGTACTTC
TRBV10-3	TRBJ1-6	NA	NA	CAIRDNYNSPLHF	TGTGCCATCAGGGACAACTATAATTCACCCCTCCACTTT
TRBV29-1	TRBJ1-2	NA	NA	CSVGTLDYGYTF	TGCAGCGTGGGGACACTCGACTATGGCTACACCTTC
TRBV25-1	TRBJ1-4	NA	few	CASSEASGREKLFF	TGTGCCAGCAGTGAAGCCAGCGGAAGGGAAAAACTGTTTTTT
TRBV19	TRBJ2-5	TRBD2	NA	CASSWKRLAGGLETQYF	TGTGCCAGTAGTTGGAAGAGACTAGCGGGGGGACTGGAGACCCAGTACTTC
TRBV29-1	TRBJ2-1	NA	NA	CSVDGISVEQFF	TGCAGCGTTGATGGGATATCGGTGGAGCAGTTCTTC
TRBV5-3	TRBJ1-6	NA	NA	CARTGGGPPLHF	TGTGCCAGAACGGGAGGGGGGCCACCCCTCCACTTT
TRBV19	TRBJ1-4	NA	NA	CASSRETGRNEKLFF	TGTGCCAGTAGTAGGGAGACAGGCCGAAATGAAAAACTGTTTTTT
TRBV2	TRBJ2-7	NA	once	CASSDFGGARYEQYF	TGTGCCAGCAGTGACTTTGGCGGGGCACGCTACGAGCAGTACTTC
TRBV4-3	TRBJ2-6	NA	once	CASSQEAGSGANVLTF	TGCGCCAGCAGCCAAGAAGCGGGCTCTGGGGCCAACGTCCTGACTTTC
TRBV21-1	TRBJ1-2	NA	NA	CASSPRGGYGYTF	TGTGCCAGCAGCCCAAGGGGTGGCTATGGCTACACCTTC
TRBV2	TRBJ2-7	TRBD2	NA	CASVRGGAPYEQYF	TGTGCCAGCGTGAGGGGAGGGGCCCCCTACGAGCAGTACTTC
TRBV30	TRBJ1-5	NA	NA	CAWSSGGEKPQHF	TGTGCCTGGAGTAGCGGGGGGGAAAAGCCCCAGCATTTT
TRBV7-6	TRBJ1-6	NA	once	CASSFSPNSPLHF	TGTGCCAGCAGCTTCAGCCCAAATTCACCCCTCCACTTT
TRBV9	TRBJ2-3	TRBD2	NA	CASSVTSANTDTQYF	TGTGCCAGCAGCGTAACTAGCGCAAACACAGATACGCAGTATTTT
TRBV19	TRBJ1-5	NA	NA	CASSIEGQPQHF	TGTGCCAGTAGTATAGAAGGTCAGCCCCAGCATTTT
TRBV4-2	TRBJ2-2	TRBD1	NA	CASSLRDRGTGELFF	TGTGCCAGCAGCCTCCGGGACAGAGGGACCGGGGAGCTGTTTTTT
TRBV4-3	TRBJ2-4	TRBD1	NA	CASSQIGGQGISLAKNIQYF	TGCGCCAGCAGCCAAATCGGGGGACAGGGGATATCCCTAGCCAAAAACATTCAGTACTTC